These 18 T cell receptor beta chains were sequenced from one sample in a study of T-cell reconstitution after alpha-beta-depleted transplantation in children. Unique molecular identifiers were built into the TCRbeta library. TCRdb used MiXCR to reprocess the PCR reads, holding one entry per CDR3 protein. Of 670,000 or so distinct CDR3 sequences listed, under 15% were seen once; the top ten hold around 0.76%. The specimen was PBMCs, collected before TCRalphabeta/CD19-depleted stem cell transplant. These TCRs come from a girl aged 2-10 years with congenital amegakaryocytic thrombocytopenia, due to receive a stem cell transplant.

The sample holds a few counts of this clonotype. This sequence joins TRBV7-9 and TRBJ2-7; D call uncertain. The germline V gene has CDR1 SEHNR and CDR2 FQNEAQ (reference sequence). Trimming shortened V by 2 bases and J by 5 bases, and 10 bases separated the two germline ends. The CDR3 spans 13 residues. In DNA, the CDR3 is TGTGCCAGCAGCTTACCTCTGAATAACGAGCAGTACTTC. It codes for CASSLPLNNEQYF.

V usage is TRBV2 and J usage is TRBJ2-7, with D possibly matching TRBD1 (6 bases). The CDR3 is 14 residues long. Per the germline V gene, CDR1 is SNHLY and CDR2 is FYNNEI. Trimming stripped 1 base from V and 5 bases from J, with 12 bases between. CDR3 DNA: TGTGCCAGCAGTGAAGGGGGGCAGGCGGACGAGCAGTACTTC. It encodes CASSEGGQADEQYF. The entire variable domain, with the rest obtained from reference TRBV2 and TRBJ2-7, is as follows: EPEVTQTPSHQVTQMGQEVILRCVPISNHLYFYWYRQILGQKVEFLVSFYNNEISEKSEIFDDQFSVERPDGSNFTLKIRSTKLEDSAMYFCASSEGGQADEQYFGPGTRLTVT.

This clonotype occurred many times. CDR3 amino acids: CSAGMGYEQYF. The CDR3 DNA is TGCAGTGCCGGGATGGGCTACGAGCAGTACTTC. The chain has TRBV20-1 and TRBJ2-7; possible D gene TRBD2, 5 bases. This CDR3 region has 11 residues. Germline CDR1 is DFQATT and CDR2 is SNEGSKA (reference sequence). V shed 6 bases and J shed 3 bases, with 9 bases lying between them.

This clonotype was seen a handful of times. The chain combines TRBV12-3 or TRBV12-4 with TRBJ2-7; 10 nucleotides align to TRBD2. Trimming took 7 bases from V and 3 from J; bases not matched to a gene: 3. CDR3 length: 13 amino acids. Here the CDR3 DNA reads TGTGCCAGCACGCTAGCGGGAGACTACGAGCAGTACTTC. It translates to CASTLAGDYEQYF.

This clonotype was counted between two and nine times. This chain links TRBV6-1 with TRBJ2-2; 11 bases match TRBD2. V shed 7 bases and J 5 bases; nucleotides not matched to a gene: 3. The CDR3 is 14 residues long. Germline loops: CDR1 MNHNS, CDR2 SASEGT. CDR3 loop: CASTLAGVTGELFF. CDR3 in DNA: TGTGCCAGCACACTAGCGGGAGTTACCGGGGAGCTGTTTTTT.

This clonotype has only a few counts. This CDR3 reads CSARGDVRTTVTYEQYF. The CDR3 DNA follows: TGCAGTGCTAGAGGCGACGTCAGGACTACAGTTACCTACGAGCAGTACTTC. The chain carries TRBV20-1 and TRBJ2-7; TRBD2 is a possible D gene (6 bases). The germline gives CDR1 DFQATT, CDR2 SNEGSKA (reference sequence). This CDR3 is 17 amino acids long. V was clipped by 1 base and J by 2 bases, with 21 bases between them.

Many counts were recorded for this clonotype. The chain couples TRBV4-2 to TRBJ2-5; a weak D match, TRBD2 (6 bases). The V end lost 1 base, the J end lost 5 bases, and 11 bases lay between the germline ends. This CDR3 is 14 amino acids long. Germline CDR1 LGHNA, CDR2 YNFKEQ. The CDR3 DNA sequence: TGTGCCAGCAGCCAAGTATCCGGGAGCGAGACCCAGTACTTC. Protein sequence: CASSQVSGSETQYF.

This clonotype appeared a few times. V and J are TRBV10-1 and TRBJ1-1, with a tentative D call TRBD1 (5 bases). The CDR3 is 13 residues long. Trimming stripped 4 bases from V and 4 bases from J, with 10 bases between. CDR1 and CDR2 (germline): WNHNN, SYGVQD (reference sequence). CDR3 in amino acids: CASSAAGRTEAFF. The CDR3 coding sequence is TGCGCCAGCAGTGCCGCAGGGCGCACTGAAGCTTTCTTT.

This clonotype was counted a few times. The V gene is TRBV2, the J gene TRBJ2-7; 13 bases match TRBD2. Germline-derived CDR1 and CDR2 are SNHLY and FYNNEI. V shed 10 bases and J 4 bases; nucleotides not matched to a gene: 1. CDR3 length: 12 residues. CDR3 nucleotides: TGTGCCACGGGACTAGCGGGGTACGAGCAGTACTTC. Its protein is CATGLAGYEQYF.

This clonotype was seen more than once but under ten times. The rearrangement uses TRBV30 and TRBJ2-1, with unresolved D. Germline CDR1 GTSNPN, CDR2 SVGIG (reference sequence). V lost 4 bases and J lost 8, with 18 bases in between. This CDR3 contains 14 residues. The CDR3 DNA is TGTGCCTGGACCACAGAACGGGCGATAGATGAGCAGTTCTTC. This codes for CAWTTERAIDEQFF.

This clonotype showed up many times. J is TRBJ2-5 and V is TRBV20-1, with D uncertain. CDR1 is DFQATT and CDR2 is SNEGSKA in the germline V gene (reference sequence). The CDR3 has 17 amino acids. V was cut by 0 bases and J by 2 bases, with 19 bases left in between. CDR3 residues: CSARDTPSQRPQETQYF. For the CDR3, the DNA is TGCAGTGCTAGAGATACCCCATCGCAGCGCCCACAAGAGACCCAGTACTTC.

The chain is built from TRBV24-1 and TRBJ2-7; 8 bases are a match to TRBD1. The germline V gene has CDR1 KGHDR and CDR2 SFDVKD. Unmatched junction bases numbered 9, after V lost 4 bases and J lost 2 bases. The CDR3 runs to 16 residues. The CDR3, as DNA: TGTGCCACCAGTGACCCAACAGGGGGGCGAACCTACGAGCAGTACTTC. Amino acid sequence: CATSDPTGGRTYEQYF.

This clonotype has a count of ten or more. The chain couples TRBV27 to TRBJ1-2, with D possibly TRBD1 on 6 matching bases. Germline V gene data show CDR1 as MNHEY and CDR2 as SMNVEV (reference sequence). The V and J ends lost 5 bases and 6 bases respectively, with 16 bases between them. The CDR3 has 14 residues. CDR3 protein: CASSRIAGADGYTF. CDR3 in DNA: TGTGCCAGCAGTCGAATCGCAGGGGCGGATGGCTACACCTTC.

The table lists this clonotype with many counts. The chain is built from TRBV20-1 and TRBJ2-1; the D gene is possibly TRBD2 (6 bases). The CDR3 extends over 14 amino acids. Germline CDR1 and CDR2: DFQATT and SNEGSKA (reference sequence). The germline V and J ends were trimmed by 0 bases and 4 bases, with 10 bases remaining between them. CDR3 in amino acids: CSARDWEAYNEQFF. CDR3 nucleotides: TGCAGTGCTAGAGATTGGGAGGCGTACAATGAGCAGTTCTTC.

This clonotype was seen repeatedly, ten times or more. The chain is built from TRBV11-2 and TRBJ2-5; a possible D gene is TRBD1 (6 bases). Germline V gene data show CDR1 as SGHAT and CDR2 as FQNNGV. The CDR3 runs 15 residues. V was trimmed by 7 bases and J by 4 bases, leaving 19 bases between them. The CDR3 sequence is CASNQLEQGGETQYF. The CDR3, as DNA: TGTGCCAGCAACCAACTAGAGCAAGGGGGAGAGACCCAGTACTTC.

In regard to this clonotype: An end of the junction differs from the germline gene, which may be a read error. The rearrangement uses TRBV6-5 and TRBJ2-2, with D possibly being TRBD1 (5 bases). The CDR3 contains 13 residues. CDR1 and CDR2 (germline): MNHEY, SVGAGI. CDR3 loop: CAGSSRVTGELFF. The CDR3 DNA reads TGTGCCGGCAGTTCCAGGGTTACCGGGGAGCTGTTTTTT.

Many counts were recorded for this clonotype. The rearrangement joins TRBV5-1 to TRBJ2-3; D remains unclear. Germline V gives CDR1 SGHRS, CDR2 YFSETQ. The CDR3 contains 15 residues. Trimming removed 0 bases at V and 2 bases at J, with 10 bases between. The CDR3 loop reads CASSLVTGSTDTQYF. DNA of the CDR3: TGCGCCAGCAGCTTGGTTACCGGGTCCACAGATACGCAGTATTTT.

This clonotype has ten or more counts. CDR3 nucleotides: TGCGCCAGCAGCTTGGTGGTAGCGGGTACCTACAATGAGCAGTTCTTC. This codes for CASSLVVAGTYNEQFF. The J gene is TRBJ2-1, the V gene TRBV5-1, with 7 bases that match TRBD2. V lost 0 bases, J lost 2 bases, and 5 bases stayed unmatched. The germline gives CDR1 SGHRS, CDR2 YFSETQ. CDR3 length: 16 amino acids. The variable domain in full, with the rest retrieved from reference TRBV5-1 and TRBJ2-1, is KAGVTQTPRYLIKTRGQQVTLSCSPISGHRSVSWYQQTPGQGLQFLFEYFSETQRNKGNFPGRFSGRQFSNSRSEMNVSTLELGDSALYLCASSLVVAGTYNEQFFGPGTRLTVL.